This T cell receptor beta chain was identified during a study of T cell responses to AZD1222 COVID-19 vaccine. The study's findings and limits: The donors showed a predominance of white British ancestry and of females, with possible underestimation of clonal diversity.

Pooled together were second doses at about 4 or about 12 weeks. This CDR3 region has 14 residues. Per germline, CDR1 SEHNR and CDR2 FQNEAQ (reference sequence). The V and J ends lost 5 bases and 1 base respectively, with 11 bases between them. Clones were read by immunoSEQ multiplex PCR, and TCRdb kept only the in-frame ones, dropping some. The sample carries about 90,000 clones, about 88% recorded once. With respect to this clone: Its antigen remains unknown.

The sample consisted of peripheral blood, taken 28 days after the second AZD1222 dose. V gene TRBV7-9 combines with J gene TRBJ1-1, with D hard to call. The TCR was taken from an adult who received the AZD1222 COVID-19 vaccine. The CDR3 is CASSPRTGNTEAFF. CDR3 nucleotides: TGTGCCAGCAGCCCACGGACGGGGAACACTGAAGCTTTCTTT.